This record covers a single T cell receptor (beta chain). The sample originates from a study of blood T cell repertoires in COVID-19. Data came from immunoSEQ multiplex PCR; TCRdb stores just in-frame clones and leaves some out. The sample has around 130,000 clones; about nine tenths are singletons. V was pared by 3 bases and J by 1 base, with 1 base of the junction left unmatched. In germline, CDR1 is SGHDT, CDR2 YYEEEE. The CDR3 length is 16 residues. The rearrangement links TRBV5-6 to TRBJ2-1; 13 nucleotides align to TRBD2. The clonotype comes from a man in his fifties or sixties with active COVID-19. Sequenced: peripheral blood. The CDR3 reads CASSWGLAGSYNEQFF. CDR3 coding DNA: TGTGCCAGCAGCTGGGGACTAGCGGGGTCCTACAATGAGCAGTTCTTC.